The rows below give T cell receptor beta chains drawn from one sample of a study of T cell repertoires in cytomegalovirus infection. TCRdb analysed the reads with MiXCR anew, one entry per CDR3 protein. Altogether about 680,000 distinct CDR3 sequences are present, about 24% being singletons, with the ten largest covering around 8%. Input material: CD8+ T cells from PBMCs. These TCRs come from a human donor in good health (CMV status not recorded). Some clones in this sample may be carry-over from other donors' samples. Each CDR3 is given with its conserved first and last residue. Clone size is shown for a subset of rows, as once, few, many or a class of expanded clone.

abundance: NA
v_gene: TRBV10-3
CDR3aa: CAILRSGRPKGELFF

abundance: few
v_gene: TRBV6-2/TRBV6-3
CDR3aa: CASSYTWYSHNPDTQYF

abundance: many
v_gene: TRBV7-2
CDR3aa: CASRDMTSGVWADTQYF

abundance: NA
v_gene: TRBV9
CDR3aa: CASSVGTSDPETQYF

abundance: many
v_gene: TRBV7-8
CDR3aa: CATRLATFTDTQYF

abundance: NA
v_gene: TRBV12-5
CDR3aa: CASGFLLQGESETQYF

abundance: few
v_gene: TRBV5-6
CDR3aa: CASSWGGTALIMNTEAFF

abundance: many
v_gene: TRBV7-6
CDR3aa: CASSTWDGYGYTF

abundance: few
v_gene: TRBV2
CDR3aa: CASMPANGYTF

abundance: few
v_gene: TRBV12-3/TRBV12-4
CDR3aa: CASSDRSGGAPTTQYF

abundance: few
v_gene: TRBV7-9
CDR3aa: CASSLQRGRADTQYF

abundance: NA
v_gene: TRBV7-6
CDR3aa: CASSLGGGEEKLFF

abundance: few
v_gene: TRBV4-1
CDR3aa: CASSQHAGDGQPQHF

abundance: NA
v_gene: TRBV20-1
CDR3aa: CSATTTPGQPSNQPQHF

abundance: NA
v_gene: TRBV10-3
CDR3aa: CAILLRAQGAKGNTIYF

abundance: few
v_gene: TRBV20-1
CDR3aa: CSARVSAGGLPMTDTQYF

abundance: many
v_gene: TRBV7-8
CDR3aa: CASSLPGAASYEQYF

abundance: NA
v_gene: TRBV19
CDR3aa: CASSHTSGGLRANEQFF

abundance: NA
v_gene: TRBV6-5
CDR3aa: CASSPSIGAEDTQYF

abundance: NA
v_gene: TRBV27
CDR3aa: CAFRDRDQETQYF

abundance: NA
v_gene: TRBV20-1
CDR3aa: CSVSAGLGSTDTQYF

abundance: NA
v_gene: TRBV28
CDR3aa: CASSFASGGPGGETQYF

abundance: many
v_gene: TRBV12-3/TRBV12-4
CDR3aa: CASSLEAGGYDEQFF

abundance: many
v_gene: TRBV6-5
CDR3aa: CASSYSMEGGYTF

abundance: many
v_gene: TRBV7-8
CDR3aa: CASSLTEDRGAGETQYF

abundance: few
v_gene: TRBV29-1
CDR3aa: CSAKTVLTNYGYTF

abundance: NA
v_gene: TRBV24-1
CDR3aa: CATSDKGARQPQHF

abundance: few
v_gene: TRBV19
CDR3aa: CASRRDRGDQPQHF

abundance: many
v_gene: TRBV7-9
CDR3aa: CASSFLTYEQYF

abundance: many
v_gene: TRBV7-9
CDR3aa: CASSLGDKAQYF

abundance: NA
v_gene: TRBV12-3/TRBV12-4
CDR3aa: CASSSDRGNTIYF

abundance: NA
v_gene: TRBV29-1
CDR3aa: CSARQGMNTEAFF

abundance: NA
v_gene: TRBV10-3
CDR3aa: CAISESVGARGNTIYF

abundance: many
v_gene: TRBV6-1
CDR3aa: CASSEAYGNYGYTF

abundance: NA
v_gene: TRBV6-4
CDR3aa: CASSDSSGVSTDTQYF

abundance: NA
v_gene: TRBV7-6
CDR3aa: CASDRSGNTIYF

abundance: NA
v_gene: TRBV29-1
CDR3aa: CSVDGTGRHNEQFF

abundance: many
v_gene: TRBV28
CDR3aa: CASSPRERVLYNEQFF

abundance: NA
v_gene: TRBV7-9
CDR3aa: CASSFETGPLHF

abundance: NA
v_gene: TRBV28
CDR3aa: CASSFRGANEQFF

abundance: NA
v_gene: TRBV27
CDR3aa: CASSSQPNYGYTF

abundance: NA
v_gene: TRBV7-8
CDR3aa: CASSLESRRNYGYTF

abundance: NA
v_gene: TRBV29-1
CDR3aa: CSVGLVGAGRVYGYTF

abundance: many
v_gene: TRBV25-1
CDR3aa: CASEPHAGANVLTF

abundance: many
v_gene: TRBV7-8
CDR3aa: CASTRDSQGHTGELFF

abundance: NA
v_gene: TRBV11-1
CDR3aa: CASSRLQTLRPNTEAFF

abundance: NA
v_gene: TRBV10-3
CDR3aa: CATQESSNTDTQYF

abundance: few
v_gene: TRBV7-9
CDR3aa: CASNRAGEGARTEAFF

abundance: few
v_gene: TRBV18
CDR3aa: CASSPMDRLTDTQYF